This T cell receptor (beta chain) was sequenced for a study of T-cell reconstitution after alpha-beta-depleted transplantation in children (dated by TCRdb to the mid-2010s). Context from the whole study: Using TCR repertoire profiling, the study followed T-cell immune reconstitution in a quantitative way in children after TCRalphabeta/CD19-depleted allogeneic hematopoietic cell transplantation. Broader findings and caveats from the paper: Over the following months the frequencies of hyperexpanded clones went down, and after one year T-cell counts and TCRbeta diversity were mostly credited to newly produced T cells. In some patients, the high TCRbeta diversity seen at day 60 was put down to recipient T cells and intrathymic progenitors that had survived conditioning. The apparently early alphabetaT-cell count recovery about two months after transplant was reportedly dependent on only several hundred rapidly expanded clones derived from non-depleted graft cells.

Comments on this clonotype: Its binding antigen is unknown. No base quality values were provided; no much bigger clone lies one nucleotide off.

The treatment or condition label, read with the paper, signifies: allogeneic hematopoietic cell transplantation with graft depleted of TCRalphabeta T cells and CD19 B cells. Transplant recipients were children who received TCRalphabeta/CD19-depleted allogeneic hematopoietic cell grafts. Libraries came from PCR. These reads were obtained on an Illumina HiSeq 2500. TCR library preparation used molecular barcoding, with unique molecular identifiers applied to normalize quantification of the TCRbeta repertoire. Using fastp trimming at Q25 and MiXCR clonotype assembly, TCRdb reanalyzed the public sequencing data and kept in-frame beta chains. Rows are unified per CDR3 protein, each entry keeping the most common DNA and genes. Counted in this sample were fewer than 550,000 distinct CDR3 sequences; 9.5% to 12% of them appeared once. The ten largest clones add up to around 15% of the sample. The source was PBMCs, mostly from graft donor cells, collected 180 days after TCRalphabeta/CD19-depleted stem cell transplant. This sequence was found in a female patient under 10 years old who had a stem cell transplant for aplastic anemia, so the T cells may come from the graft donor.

The base sequence is TGTGCCAGCAGCTTCGGGGACACATCGAACACCGGGGAGCTGTTTTTT. Translation gives CASSFGDTSNTGELFF. This receptor chain uses TRBV7-2 and TRBJ2-2, and TRBD1 may be the D gene, going by 6 matching bases. CDR1 and CDR2 (SGHTA, FQGNSA) derive from the germline V gene. Inclusive of the bounding cysteine and phenylalanine, the CDR3 is 16 residues long. Only CDR3 DNA is held: 48 bases, read in frame from base 1. V loses 3 bases of germline sequence and J loses 0 bases, and the interval between the two ends is 11 bases. The reference TRBV7-2 and TRBJ2-2 proteins fill in what lies around the CDR3, so the full variable domain reads GAGVSQSPSNKVTEKGKDVELRCDPISGHTALYWYRQSLGQGLEFLIYFQGNSAPDKSGLPSDRFSAERTGGSVSTLTIQRTQQEDSAVYLCASSFGDTSNTGELFFGEGSRLTVL.